These 18 T cell receptor beta chains were all obtained from the same sample, sequenced in a study of blood T cell repertoires in COVID-19. Sequencing was performed with immunoSEQ multiplex PCR; in TCRdb, only in-frame clones are kept and a portion is missing. The table records fewer than 250,000 clones, 87% of them present only once. The specimen was PBMCs or T cells enriched from blood (not recorded which). These receptors were taken from a man younger than 45 who had recovered from COVID-19.

The CDR3 protein is CASSQDRGFSETQYF. CDR3 nucleotide sequence: TGTGCCAGCAGCCAGGACAGGGGGTTTTCAGAGACCCAGTACTTC. V and J are TRBV7-9 and TRBJ2-5; 10 nucleotides align to TRBD1. CDR1 and CDR2 (germline): SEHNR, FQNEAQ (reference sequence). V lost 5 bases, J lost 4 bases, and 7 bases stayed unmatched. The CDR3 loop spans 15 amino acids.

J is TRBJ1-2 and V is TRBV7-8; a weak D match, TRBD1 (6 bases). Germline V gene sequence: CDR1 SGHVS, CDR2 FQNEAQ. The CDR3 extends over 16 amino acids. The V end lost 2 bases, the J end lost 4 bases, and 17 bases lay between the germline ends. In DNA form, the CDR3 reads TGTGCCAGCAGCTTAAATGTAGGGGGATTAGTCTATGGCTACACCTTC. This sequence encodes CASSLNVGGLVYGYTF.

This clone was detected only a few times. The chain joins TRBV7-8 to TRBJ1-2; TRBD1 matches at 7 bases. J was trimmed by 0 bases and V by 0 bases; bases with no gene match: 22. CDR1 and CDR2 (germline): SGHVS, FQNEAQ. CDR3 length equals 22 residues. The CDR3 spells CASSLAPGQMDPTQLANYGYTF. In DNA form, the CDR3 reads TGTGCCAGCAGCTTAGCCCCGGGACAGATGGACCCTACACAGTTAGCTAACTATGGCTACACCTTC.

The V gene is TRBV11-3, the J gene TRBJ2-2, with D perhaps TRBD2 (5 bases). V was shortened by 7 bases and J by 4 bases, with 19 bases between the two germline ends. There are 16 residues in the CDR3. Germline CDR1 is SGHNT and CDR2 is YENEEA. The CDR3 is CASKEGSGTRTGELFF. The CDR3 DNA is TGTGCCAGCAAAGAAGGGAGCGGAACCCGCACCGGGGAGCTGTTTTTT.

This clone is a singleton in its sample. CDR3 loop: CASTRLGLAGPKSRPREITQYF. In nucleotides, the CDR3 is TGTGCCAGCACCCGACTGGGCCTAGCGGGACCAAAAAGCCGACCAAGAGAGATAACCCAGTACTTC. The chain combines TRBV3-1 (or the pseudogene TRBV3-2) with TRBJ2-5; 9 positions agree with TRBD2. V lost 7 bases to trimming and J lost 8 bases; unmatched junction nucleotides: 35. The germline CDR1 and CDR2 sequences are LGHDT and YNNKEL (reference sequence). There are 22 residues in the CDR3.

A note on this clone: This sample also contains other DNA sequences that code for the same CDR3. The genes are TRBV2 and TRBJ2-7, with 9 bases aligning to TRBD1. This CDR3 region has 13 residues. The V segment lost 6 bases and the J segment 2 bases; nucleotides outside the gene matches: 2. Germline assignment: CDR1 SNHLY and CDR2 FYNNEI. In nucleotides, the CDR3 is TGTGCCAGCAGGGGACAGGGCCCCTACGAGCAGTACTTC. Translated, it gives CASRGQGPYEQYF. The full variable domain, its missing parts supplied by reference TRBV2 and TRBJ2-7, is EPEVTQTPSHQVTQMGQEVILRCVPISNHLYFYWYRQILGQKVEFLVSFYNNEISEKSEIFDDQFSVERPDGSNFTLKIRSTKLEDSAMYFCASRGQGPYEQYFGPGTRLTVT.

This sequence joins TRBV7-9 and TRBJ2-1; the D is unclear. The CDR3 loop spans 14 amino acids. Looked up from germline, CDR1 is SEHNR and CDR2 is FQNEAQ (reference sequence). V dropped 1 base and J dropped 8 bases, with 12 bases sitting between them. The CDR3 region has the DNA TGTGCCAGCAGCTTAGACCCCCCCACGGATGAGCAGTTCTTC. Its protein product is CASSLDPPTDEQFF. Supplemented by reference TRBV7-9 and TRBJ2-1, the full variable domain reads DTGVSQNPRHKITKRGQNVTFRCDPISEHNRLYWYRQTLGQGPEFLTYFQNEAQLEKSRLLSDRFSAERPKGSFSTLEIQRTEQGDSAMYLCASSLDPPTDEQFFGPGTRLTVL.

V and J are TRBV28 and TRBJ1-5; 10 positions agree with TRBD1. Per the germline V gene, CDR1 is MDHEN and CDR2 is SYDVKM. There are 17 residues in the CDR3. J lost 2 bases, V lost 5 bases, and 9 bases had no gene match. CDR3 bases: TGTGCCAGCAGTCGACGGACAGGGGGAATTGGCAATCAGCCCCAGCATTTT. Protein product: CASSRRTGGIGNQPQHF.

CDR3 coding DNA: TGTGCCAGCAGCAAAAAGGCCGATGTCCAGGACAGCGAAATTACTTACGAGCAGTACTTC. Residues: CASSKKADVQDSEITYEQYF. The V gene is TRBV21-1, the J gene TRBJ2-7; the D call of TRBD1 is as the table states it, not checked on the DNA. TRBV21-1 is reported as a pseudogene. The CDR3 is made up of 20 amino acids.

V usage is TRBV4-1 and J usage is TRBJ1-5; D is ambiguous. CDR1 is MGHRA, CDR2 YSYEKL, per germline. The length of the CDR3 is 15 residues. V was shortened by 2 bases and J by 7 bases, with 15 bases between the two germline ends. DNA of the CDR3: TGCGCCAGCAGCCAATTACACGCCCGGAGCCAGCCCCAGCATTTT. It translates to CASSQLHARSQPQHF.

This chain links TRBV29-1 with TRBJ1-1; D unclear. The CDR3 runs to 12 residues. Germline V lookup: CDR1 SQVTM, CDR2 ANQGSEA. V was shortened by 5 bases and J by 0 bases, with 7 bases between the two germline ends. DNA of the CDR3: TGCAGCGTTCGGTTCATGAACACTGAAGCTTTCTTT. Its protein product is CSVRFMNTEAFF. The full variable domain, completed using reference TRBV29-1 and TRBJ1-1, is SAVISQKPSRDICQRGTSLTIQCQVDSQVTMMFWYRQQPGQSLTLIATANQGSEATYESGFVIDKFPISRPNLTFSTLTVSNMSPEDSSIYLCSVRFMNTEAFFGQGTRLTVV.

The V and J genes are TRBV6-1 and TRBJ2-1, with TRBD2 matching over 11 bases. The CDR3 is made up of 21 amino acids. Germline loops: CDR1 MNHNS, CDR2 SASEGT. With 2 bases clipped from V and 9 bases from J, the junction kept 24 bases outside the gene matches. In DNA form, the CDR3 reads TGTGCCAGCAGTGAAAGATATCGGAACCCGACATCTAGCGGGAGGTTTGGTGAGCAGTTCTTC. Translation gives CASSERYRNPTSSGRFGEQFF.

V gene TRBV28 combines with J gene TRBJ1-2; D ambiguous. V lost 9 bases, J lost 3 bases, and 11 bases lay in between. The CDR3 consists of 12 residues. CDR1 MDHEN and CDR2 SYDVKM come from the germline V gene. CDR3 loop: CASLQPDYGYTF. CDR3 sequence (DNA): TGTGCCAGTCTACAGCCCGACTATGGCTACACCTTC.

The V gene is TRBV10-3, the J gene TRBJ1-1, with D perhaps matching TRBD1 (6 bases). This CDR3 has 16 amino acids. From germline, CDR1 is ENHRY and CDR2 SYGVKD. Trimming left V 0 bases short and J 0 bases short, with 11 bases between. For the CDR3, the DNA is TGTGCCATCAGTGAGTCGATGGGACACCTGAACACTGAAGCTTTCTTT. Translation: CAISESMGHLNTEAFF.

The chain links TRBV6-2 or TRBV6-3 to TRBJ1-1; D gene unclear. Germline CDR1 reads MNHEY; CDR2 reads SVGEGT. V was shortened by 2 bases and J by 0 bases, with 16 bases between the two germline ends. The CDR3 is made up of 17 amino acids. The CDR3 region is CASSYLSGGPMNTEAFF. CDR3 nucleotide sequence: TGTGCCAGCAGTTACCTCTCGGGAGGGCCGATGAACACTGAAGCTTTCTTT.

This chain uses TRBV25-1 with TRBJ2-7; TRBD2 matches 8 bases. The CDR3 sequence is 17 residues long. Germline trimming cut 4 bases from V and 1 base from J; bases unmatched to any gene: 12. CDR1 MGHDK and CDR2 SYGVNS come from the germline V gene. CDR3 sequence: CASSAPLLAGRSYEQYF. The CDR3 coding sequence is TGTGCCAGCAGTGCTCCCCTTCTAGCGGGTCGTTCCTACGAGCAGTACTTC.

This clone was seen once. The genes are TRBV3-1 (or the pseudogene TRBV3-2) and TRBJ2-7, with D possibly TRBD1 on 5 matching bases. CDR1 LGHDT and CDR2 YNNKEL come from the germline V gene (reference sequence). This CDR3 has 17 amino acids. V lost 1 base and J 0 bases, leaving 16 bases between the germline ends. This CDR3 reads CASSQVIVTGSSYEQYF. Here the CDR3 DNA reads TGTGCCAGCAGCCAAGTGATCGTAACAGGAAGCTCCTACGAGCAGTACTTC.

The V call is TRBV15, the J call TRBJ2-1; D perhaps matches TRBD1 (5 bases). CDR3 length: 14 amino acids. V gave up 9 bases and J gave up 8 bases, with 20 bases separating them. In germline, CDR1 is LNHNV, CDR2 YYDKDF (reference sequence). As DNA, the CDR3 is TGTGCCACTGAACAGGTCGATCAATTCGATGAGCAGTTCTTC. Translation: CATEQVDQFDEQFF. The complete variable domain, with remaining parts taken from reference TRBV15 and TRBJ2-1, reads DAMVIQNPRYQVTQFGKPVTLSCSQTLNHNVMYWYQQKSSQAPKLLFHYYDKDFNNEADTPDNFQSRRPNTSFCFLDIRSPGLGDTAMYLCATEQVDQFDEQFFGPGTRLTVL.